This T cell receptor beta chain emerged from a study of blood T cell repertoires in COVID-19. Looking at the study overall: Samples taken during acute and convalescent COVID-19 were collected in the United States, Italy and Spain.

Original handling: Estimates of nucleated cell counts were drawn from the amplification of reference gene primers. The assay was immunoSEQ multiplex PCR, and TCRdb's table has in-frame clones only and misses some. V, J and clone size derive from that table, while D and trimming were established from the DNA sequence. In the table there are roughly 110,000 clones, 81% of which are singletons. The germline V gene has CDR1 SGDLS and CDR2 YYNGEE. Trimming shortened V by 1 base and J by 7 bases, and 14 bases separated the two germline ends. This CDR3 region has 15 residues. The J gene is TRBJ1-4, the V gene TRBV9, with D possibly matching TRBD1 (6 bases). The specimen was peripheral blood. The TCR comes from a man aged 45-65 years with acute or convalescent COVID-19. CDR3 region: CASSVSRGSGEKLFF. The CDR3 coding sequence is TGTGCCAGCAGCGTATCTAGGGGGAGCGGTGAAAAACTGTTTTTT.